This passage covers 8 T cell receptor beta chains from one sample sequenced in a study of cytotoxic CD8 clonotypes in ibrutinib-treated CLL (dated by TCRdb to the early 2020s). The intended sense of this specimen's time point label: approximately 2 years on ibrutinib. The library was built by means of the immunoSEQ multiplex PCR assay. Entries here come from immuneACCESS through TCRdb and include only in-frame sequences with V and J called. Some clones fail to appear in such tables; in the studies checked, an unresolved V gene covers under half of the shortfall, and the cause of the remainder is unknown. The sample contains about 130,000 clones, about 80% of them found a single time. The ten largest clones add up to approximately 5.1% of the sample. The sample consisted of PBMCs, taken after 24 months of ibrutinib treatment. The receptors here all came from a human donor with chronic lymphocytic leukemia.

V gene TRBV28 combines with J gene TRBJ1-1; a possible D gene is TRBD1 (6 bases). V lost 5 bases to trimming and J lost 0 bases, with 10 bases between them. The germline gives CDR1 MDHEN, CDR2 SYDVKM. The CDR3 length is 14 residues. The DNA of the CDR3 is TGTGCCAGCAGTACCGGGACACTGAACACTGAAGCTTTCTTT. It encodes CASSTGTLNTEAFF.

The chain combines TRBV5-6 with TRBJ1-3, with 7 bases identical to TRBD1. The CDR3 totals 15 residues. Germline values: CDR1 SGHDT, CDR2 YYEEEE. The trim removed 5 bases at V and 3 bases at J, leaving 8 bases unmatched. The CDR3 sequence is CASRPRGGVGNTIYF. DNA of the CDR3: TGTGCCAGCAGACCGCGAGGGGGCGTTGGAAACACCATATATTTT.

This clone was seen at least ten times. The V call is TRBV5-1, the J call TRBJ1-2; D is undetermined. CDR1 SGHRS and CDR2 YFSETQ come from the germline V gene. Trimming stripped 2 bases from V and 4 bases from J, with 21 bases between. This CDR3 is 17 amino acids long. The CDR3 is CASSFGPTDEKTYGYTF. The CDR3 bases are TGCGCCAGCAGCTTCGGACCGACGGACGAGAAGACCTATGGCTACACCTTC.

Only a few counts were recorded for this clone. This chain links TRBV5-4 with TRBJ2-7; 8 bases line up with TRBD2. This CDR3 spans 17 amino acids. The germline gives CDR1 SGHNT, CDR2 YYREEE (reference sequence). Trimming cost V 0 bases and J 0 bases; bases outside gene matches: 8. CDR3 nucleotide sequence: TGTGCCAGCAGCTTGGCCGGGGCTAGCGGGTACTCCTACGAGCAGTACTTC. Protein: CASSLAGASGYSYEQYF.

The J gene is TRBJ2-3, the V gene TRBV9; 7 bases agree with TRBD2. Germline V gives CDR1 SGDLS, CDR2 YYNGEE. The CDR3 length is 16 residues. Losses at the gene ends were 0 bases for V and 1 base for J; bases not matched to a gene: 5. This CDR3 is CASSVAGGGGTDTQYF. The CDR3 region has the DNA TGTGCCAGCAGCGTAGCTGGGGGGGGTGGCACAGATACGCAGTATTTT.

This rearrangement joins TRBV4-3 to TRBJ2-7; D is tentatively TRBD1 or TRBD2 (6 bases each). The length of the CDR3 is 15 residues. Germline lookup yields CDR1 LGHNA and CDR2 YSLEER. V lost 1 base to trimming and J lost 3 bases, with 13 bases between them. In DNA, the CDR3 is TGCGCCAGCAGCCAAGCCTCCGGGGGCCACTACGAGCAGTACTTC. Translation gives CASSQASGGHYEQYF.

The gene calls are TRBV9 and TRBJ2-1; 9 bases align to TRBD2. V was clipped by 0 bases and J by 8 bases; unmatched bases: 9. Germline-derived CDR1 and CDR2 are SGDLS and YYNGEE. This CDR3 spans 16 amino acids. CDR3 protein: CASSVGSSGNSDEQFF. The CDR3 DNA follows: TGTGCCAGCAGCGTAGGATCTAGCGGGAACTCGGATGAGCAGTTCTTC.

This rearrangement joins TRBV6-1 to TRBJ1-1; D is perhaps TRBD1 (6 bases). The CDR3 sequence is 13 residues long. V lost 6 bases to trimming and J lost 10 bases, with 18 bases between them. Germline-derived CDR1 and CDR2 are MNHNS and SASEGT. This CDR3 is CASSPRQEGRAFF. Written as DNA, the CDR3 is TGTGCCAGCAGCCCCAGACAGGAGGGGAGAGCTTTCTTT.